Listed below are T cell receptor beta chains from one sample, sequenced in a study of shared T cell receptors in the human thymus. Assay used: immunoSEQ multiplex PCR; TCRdb lists only in-frame clones, some missing. The data contain just under 550,000 clones, 75% to 85% of them seen just once; the ten biggest clones take up around 0.013%. This same sample was also taken into another study, of human thymus T cells.

What was sequenced was thymocytes. Receptor source: a boy in the first two years of life with a congenital heart defect. Each CDR3 is given with its conserved first and last residue. The D gene is left open where the match is weak. A row's size may be missing; if present it is once, few, many or a size class.

length	D	V	size	J	DNA	CDR3
15	TRBD2	TRBV2	.	TRBJ2-7	TGTGCCAGCAGTGCTCCGATGGCTAGCGGGTACGAGCAGTACTTC	CASSAPMASGYEQYF
16	TRBD2	TRBV27	.	TRBJ2-1	TGTGCCAGCAGTTTAAGACCCAGCGGGAGGGTTGGTGAGCAGTTCTTC	CASSLRPSGRVGEQFF
12	.	TRBV6-4	.	TRBJ2-1	TGTGCCAGCAGTGATCGGGTGAATGAGCAGTTCTTC	CASSDRVNEQFF
15	TRBD1	TRBV19	.	TRBJ1-1	TGTGCCAGTAGTCCCTCCAGGGGGACGAACACTGAAGCTTTCTTT	CASSPSRGTNTEAFF
15	.	TRBV27	.	TRBJ1-1	TGTGCCAGCAGCCATCGCGGGGGCGGGAACACTGAAGCTTTCTTT	CASSHRGGGNTEAFF
15	.	TRBV10-3	few	TRBJ2-7	TGTGCCATCAGTGAGACCCCAAGAAGGAGGGGCGAGCAGTACTTC	CAISETPRRRGEQYF
14	TRBD2	TRBV29-1	few	TRBJ2-7	TGCAGCGTTGAGGCGGGGGGAGGGGACGACGAGCAGTACTTC	CSVEAGGGDDEQYF
15	.	TRBV5-6	.	TRBJ2-3	TGTGCCAGCAGCTTGGACAGGAGTAACACAGATACGCAGTATTTT	CASSLDRSNTDTQYF
12	TRBD1	TRBV7-9	.	TRBJ2-4	TGTGCCAGCAGCTTACATGACAGGGGCCTGGGTTTC	CASSLHDRGLGF
15	.	TRBV11-3	.	TRBJ2-1	TGTGCCAGCAGCTTAGGCGGCGGATCTTACAATGAGCAGTTCTTC	CASSLGGGSYNEQFF
13	.	TRBV6-5	.	TRBJ2-7	TGTGCCAGCAGCCAGAAGAGGGCCTACGAGCAGTACTTC	CASSQKRAYEQYF
14	TRBD1	TRBV6-1	.	TRBJ1-4	TGTGCCAGCAGCCTCCGGGACAGCAATGAAAAACTGTTTTTT	CASSLRDSNEKLFF
13	.	TRBV10-3	.	TRBJ2-2	TGTGCCATCAGGCGGGAGAACACCGGGGAGCTGTTTTTT	CAIRRENTGELFF
15	.	TRBV5-8	.	TRBJ2-7	TGTGCCAGCAGCCACGGGAGACAGGGCCCCTACGAGCAGTACTTC	CASSHGRQGPYEQYF
17	TRBD1	TRBV5-1	.	TRBJ1-3	TGCGCCAGCAGCCCGGGACAGGGGCCGAGCTCTGGAAACACCATATATTTT	CASSPGQGPSSGNTIYF
13	.	TRBV7-3	.	TRBJ2-6	TGTGCCAGCAGCTTGGGCCAGGGTAACGTCCTGACTTTC	CASSLGQGNVLTF
19	TRBD2	TRBV4-1	few	TRBJ2-7	TGCGCCAGCAGCCAAGTCCCTAAGACTAGCGGGAGGAAGGTTTACGAGCAGTACTTC	CASSQVPKTSGRKVYEQYF
12	TRBD2	TRBV7-4	.	TRBJ2-1	TGTGCCAGCAGCACGACTAGCGGAGAGCAGTTCTTC	CASSTTSGEQFF
16	.	TRBV4-3	.	TRBJ2-7	TGCGCCAGCAGCCCTAATCTTCCAGGGGTCTCCTACGAGCAGTACTTC	CASSPNLPGVSYEQYF
13	.	TRBV13	.	TRBJ2-7	TGTGCCAGCAGACGGGACAAAATAGGGGAGCAGTACTTC	CASRRDKIGEQYF
15	TRBD1	TRBV4-2	.	TRBJ1-5	TGTGCCAGCAGCCAAGACGGACAGGAAAATCAGCCCCAGCATTTT	CASSQDGQENQPQHF
17	TRBD1	TRBV28	.	TRBJ1-2	TGTGCCAGCAGTTCCCCCAACAGGGGGACAGGGCCCTATGGCTACACCTTC	CASSSPNRGTGPYGYTF